Listed here are 26 T cell receptor beta chains from one sample, sequenced in a study of blood T cell repertoires in COVID-19. The protocol was immunoSEQ multiplex PCR, while the TCRdb copy is restricted to in-frame clones and leaves out a portion. The sample lists fewer than 350,000 clones, about 87% occurring once. Source material: peripheral blood. Receptor source: a man aged 30 to 39 with COVID-19, enrolled during active disease.

The V gene is TRBV19, the J gene TRBJ2-1, with TRBD2 as a possible D gene (5 bases). Trimming pared 7 bases from V and 6 bases from J, leaving 10 bases between. Germline assignment: CDR1 LNHDA and CDR2 SQIVND (reference sequence). The CDR3 sequence is 12 residues long. The DNA of the CDR3 is TGTGCCAGTAATCGGGGATTCAATGAGCAGTTCTTC. Translated: CASNRGFNEQFF. Full variable domain (missing parts from reference TRBV19 and TRBJ2-1): DGGITQSPKYLFRKEGQNVTLSCEQNLNHDAMYWYRQDPGQGLRLIYYSQIVNDFQKGDIAEGYSVSREKKESFPLTVTSAQKNPTAFYLCASNRGFNEQFFGPGTRLTVL.

The V gene is TRBV12-3 or TRBV12-4, the J gene TRBJ2-5; 8 bases agree with TRBD2. CDR3 length: 13 residues. V trimming: 8 bases; J trimming: 6 bases; junction bases outside the gene matches: 8. CDR3 residues: CASEAGAVKTQYF. The CDR3 coding sequence is TGTGCCAGCGAAGCGGGGGCTGTAAAGACCCAGTACTTC.

The chain has TRBV28 and TRBJ1-1; weak D call: TRBD1 (6 bases). V lost 7 bases and J 2 bases, leaving 14 bases between the germline ends. Germline V gene data show CDR1 as MDHEN and CDR2 as SYDVKM. The CDR3 is 14 residues long. CDR3 bases: TGTGCCAGCACACCCTCCAGGGGAAACACTGAAGCTTTCTTT. Its translation is CASTPSRGNTEAFF.

The genes are TRBV11-2 and TRBJ2-2; D unresolved. The V and J ends lost 5 bases and 0 bases respectively, with 7 bases between them. The CDR3 runs to 14 residues. Germline-derived CDR1 and CDR2 are SGHAT and FQNNGV. CDR3 DNA: TGTGCCAGCAGCCCAGGTCCGAACACCGGGGAGCTGTTTTTT. Its protein is CASSPGPNTGELFF.

This clone was detected once. The chain employs TRBV14 and TRBJ2-5; 9 bases match TRBD2. The CDR3 runs 13 residues. Germline CDR1 is SGHDN and CDR2 is FVKESK. The J segment lost 3 bases and the V segment lost 4 bases, leaving 0 bases of the junction unmatched. The CDR3 reads CASSPSGEETQYF. CDR3 in DNA: TGTGCCAGCAGCCCTAGCGGGGAAGAGACCCAGTACTTC.

This clone appeared once. The chain uses TRBV5-1 and TRBJ1-2, with 9 bases fitting TRBD1. Per germline, CDR1 SGHRS and CDR2 YFSETQ. This CDR3 has 14 amino acids. J gave up 7 bases and V 0 bases, and 4 bases lay outside the gene matches. CDR3 bases: TGCGCCAGCAGCTTGGAACAGGGGGCGGGTGGCTACACCTTC. This codes for CASSLEQGAGGYTF.

CDR3 loop: CATFSGTYNEQFF. The CDR3 DNA is TGCGCCACCTTTAGCGGGACTTACAATGAGCAGTTCTTC. The J gene is TRBJ2-1, the V gene TRBV10-2; 8 nucleotides match TRBD2. CDR1 is WSHSY, CDR2 SAAADI, per germline. V shed 10 bases, J shed 4 bases, and the junction held 6 bases outside the gene matches. The CDR3 has 13 residues.

This chain uses TRBV6-1 with TRBJ2-1; TRBD2 is a possible D gene (6 bases). From germline, CDR1 is MNHNS and CDR2 SASEGT. The CDR3 is 16 amino acids. V lost 4 bases and J 5 bases, leaving 18 bases between the germline ends. The CDR3 nucleotides read TGTGCCAGCAGTGGGGGAGAGTGGCTAGCGCACAATGAGCAGTTCTTC. Translated: CASSGGEWLAHNEQFF.

The rearrangement joins TRBV6-2 or TRBV6-3 to TRBJ1-1; perhaps TRBD1 as D (5 bases). Per the germline V gene, CDR1 is MNHEY and CDR2 is SVGEGT. V lost 2 bases and J lost 8, with 15 bases in between. The CDR3 loop spans 14 amino acids. CDR3 DNA: TGTGCCAGCAGTTACATTTTAAGGGGCGCAGAAGCTTTCTTT. Protein product: CASSYILRGAEAFF.

The V and J genes are TRBV7-3 and TRBJ2-7; 7 positions agree with TRBD1. The CDR3 is 14 residues long. J lost 4 bases, V lost 5 bases, and 8 bases had no gene match. Germline V gene data show CDR1 as SGHTA and CDR2 as FQGTGA. CDR3 sequence (DNA): TGTGCCAGCAGCGCGACAGGGAAACATTACGAGCAGTACTTC. It encodes CASSATGKHYEQYF.

The chain couples TRBV11-2 to TRBJ1-1; 8 nucleotides line up with TRBD1. Trimming cost V 8 bases and J 5 bases; bases outside gene matches: 7. Germline loops: CDR1 SGHAT, CDR2 FQNNGV. This CDR3 is built from 13 residues. The CDR3 loop reads CASGGQGWTEAFF. The CDR3, as DNA: TGTGCCAGCGGCGGACAGGGTTGGACTGAAGCTTTCTTT. The entire variable domain, with the rest obtained from reference TRBV11-2 and TRBJ1-1, is as follows: EAGVAQSPRYKIIEKRQSVAFWCNPISGHATLYWYQQILGQGPKLLIQFQNNGVVDDSQLPKDRFSAERLKGVDSTLKIQPAKLEDSAVYLCASGGQGWTEAFFGQGTRLTVV.

The chain couples TRBV15 to TRBJ1-2; D perhaps matches TRBD1 (5 bases). CDR3 length: 13 residues. V lost 1 base and J lost 7, with 10 bases in between. CDR1 and CDR2 from the germline V gene are LNHNV and YYDKDF (reference sequence). The chain's CDR3 is CATSRVRASGYTF. The CDR3 DNA reads as TGTGCCACCAGCAGAGTCAGGGCAAGTGGCTACACCTTC. Filled out from reference TRBV15 and TRBJ1-2, the complete variable domain reads DAMVIQNPRYQVTQFGKPVTLSCSQTLNHNVMYWYQQKSSQAPKLLFHYYDKDFNNEADTPDNFQSRRPNTSFCFLDIRSPGLGDTAMYLCATSRVRASGYTFGSGTRLTVV.

The chain combines TRBV5-4 with TRBJ1-2, with D possibly matching TRBD1 (5 bases). V shed 4 bases and J shed 6 bases, with 19 bases lying between them. This CDR3 region has 15 residues. CDR1 is SGHNT and CDR2 is YYREEE in the germline V gene (reference sequence). CDR3: CASSRPSGAAHGYTF. The CDR3 DNA reads TGTGCCAGCAGCAGGCCCTCTGGGGCCGCGCATGGCTACACCTTC.

The chain is built from TRBV13 and TRBJ2-3, with 14 bases that match TRBD2. CDR3 length equals 16 residues. Per germline, CDR1 PRHDT and CDR2 FYEKMQ (reference sequence). V shed 2 bases and J 14 bases; nucleotides not matched to a gene: 12. In DNA form, the CDR3 reads TGTGCCAGCAGCTTATCACCGGGACTAGCGGGGGCCGGGACGTATTTT. Protein product: CASSLSPGLAGAGTYF.

J is TRBJ2-1 and V is TRBV7-8; 9 bases line up with TRBD2. The trim removed 6 bases at V and 5 bases at J, leaving 8 bases unmatched. Germline-derived CDR1 and CDR2 are SGHVS and FQNEAQ. The CDR3 is made up of 15 amino acids. In nucleotides, the CDR3 is TGTGCCAGCAGTTTGAGCGGGGGGCAAAACAATGAGCAGTTCTTC. It encodes CASSLSGGQNNEQFF.

The V gene is TRBV28, the J gene TRBJ2-7; 7 bases line up with TRBD1. Germline V gene sequence: CDR1 MDHEN, CDR2 SYDVKM. J was trimmed by 6 bases and V by 6 bases; bases with no gene match: 8. The CDR3 is 13 residues long. CDR3 region: CASRGVGQVEQYF. CDR3 nucleotide sequence: TGTGCCAGCAGGGGGGTAGGACAGGTCGAGCAGTACTTC.

V and J are TRBV6-6 and TRBJ2-1; 7 nucleotides align to TRBD1. Losses at the gene ends were 6 bases for V and 2 bases for J; bases not matched to a gene: 10. The germline CDR1 and CDR2 sequences are MNHNY and SVGAGI (reference sequence). This CDR3 spans 16 amino acids. The CDR3 here is CASRRYRDRAYNEQFF. For the CDR3, the DNA is TGTGCCAGCAGACGATACCGGGACAGAGCCTACAATGAGCAGTTCTTC.

This clone has a single count. The chain couples TRBV11-2 to TRBJ1-6, with 11 bases fitting TRBD1. Germline lookup yields CDR1 SGHAT and CDR2 FQNNGV. Trimming at V came to 2 bases and at J to 9 bases, leaving 6 bases not matched to a gene. This CDR3 spans 16 amino acids. CDR3 DNA: TGTGCCAGCAGCTTAATCGGACAGGGGGCTAGTTCACCCCTCCACTTT. Amino acid sequence: CASSLIGQGASSPLHF.

The chain joins TRBV19 to TRBJ2-1; D uncertain. CDR1 LNHDA and CDR2 SQIVND come from the germline V gene (reference sequence). The CDR3 spans 13 residues. Trimming left V 4 bases short and J 6 bases short, with 10 bases between. CDR3 sequence reads: CASSTTDINEQFF. The DNA for the CDR3 is TGTGCCAGTAGTACCACAGATATCAATGAGCAGTTCTTC.

The gene calls are TRBV2 and TRBJ2-1, with 7 nucleotides matching TRBD1. Germline assignment: CDR1 SNHLY and CDR2 FYNNEI. V was pared by 6 bases and J by 0 bases, with 8 bases of the junction left unmatched. The CDR3 totals 16 residues. The CDR3 DNA is TGTGCCAGCAGCCTACAGGGGAAGAGCTCCTACAATGAGCAGTTCTTC. Its protein is CASSLQGKSSYNEQFF.

This chain links TRBV7-2 with TRBJ2-7; the D gene is possibly TRBD2 (5 bases). CDR3 size: 13 residues. With 0 bases removed from V and 6 bases from J, the gap between germline ends came to 9 bases. From germline, CDR1 is SGHTA and CDR2 FQGNSA. The CDR3 loop is CASSLALGAEQYF. Written as DNA, the CDR3 is TGTGCCAGCAGCTTAGCGCTGGGAGCCGAGCAGTACTTC.

The rearrangement links TRBV18 to TRBJ1-1; 10 nucleotides line up with TRBD1. Germline-derived CDR1 and CDR2 are KGHSH and LQKENI. The CDR3 has 12 amino acids. V was clipped by 1 base and J by 11 bases; unmatched bases: 1. CDR3 loop: CASSPQDRGAFF. The DNA of the CDR3 is TGTGCCAGCTCACCACAGGACAGGGGGGCTTTCTTT. The variable domain in full, completed from reference TRBV18 and TRBJ1-1, reads NAGVMQNPRHLVRRRGQEARLRCSPMKGHSHVYWYRQLPEEGLKFMVYLQKENIIDESGMPKERFSAEFPKEGPSILRIQQVVRGDSAAYFCASSPQDRGAFFGQGTRLTVV.

This clone was found once. This rearrangement joins TRBV6-2 or TRBV6-3 to TRBJ1-1; D is unclear. CDR1 and CDR2 from the germline V gene are MNHEY and SVGEGT. The CDR3 loop spans 14 amino acids. The V end was cut by 0 bases, the J end by 0 bases, with 5 bases between. The CDR3 DNA reads as TGTGCCAGCAGTTACTCGCGAGTGAACACTGAAGCTTTCTTT. Translating gives CASSYSRVNTEAFF.

The V and J genes are TRBV7-3 and TRBJ1-1; a weak D match, TRBD1 (6 bases). The CDR3 contains 15 residues. Trimming shortened V by 4 bases and J by 0 bases, and 12 bases separated the two germline ends. CDR1 and CDR2 from the germline V gene are SGHTA and FQGTGA. The CDR3 sequence: CASSSQGRVNTEAFF. The CDR3 bases are TGTGCCAGCAGCTCACAGGGTAGGGTGAACACTGAAGCTTTCTTT.

The CDR3 sequence is CASSLAFGGEVLGYTF. The DNA for the CDR3 is TGCGCCAGCAGCTTGGCCTTTGGAGGGGAGGTCCTCGGCTACACCTTC. The chain carries TRBV5-1 and TRBJ1-2; TRBD1 is a possible D gene (5 bases). CDR3 length equals 16 residues. Trimming removed 0 bases from V and 8 bases from J, with 20 bases in between. Germline assignment: CDR1 SGHRS and CDR2 YFSETQ.

V gene TRBV11-3 combines with J gene TRBJ2-3; perhaps TRBD2 as D (6 bases). CDR1 and CDR2 (germline): SGHNT, YENEEA. This CDR3 has 12 amino acids. V was trimmed by 11 bases and J by 2 bases, leaving 11 bases between them. CDR3 loop: CASGRDTDTQYF. In nucleotides, the CDR3 is TGTGCCTCCGGGCGGGACACAGATACGCAGTATTTT. Full variable domain (missing parts from reference TRBV11-3 and TRBJ2-3): EAGVVQSPRYKIIEKKQPVAFWCNPISGHNTLYWYLQNLGQGPELLIRYENEEAVDDSQLPKDRFSAERLKGVDSTLKIQPAELGDSAVYLCASGRDTDTQYFGPGTRLTVL.